The 32 T cell receptor beta chains below come from one sample, sequenced in a study of blood T cell repertoires in COVID-19. Measured with immunoSEQ multiplex PCR; TCRdb has only the in-frame clones, and not every one. The repertoire holds about 90,000 clones, over 80% seen once, with approximately 31% in the top ten. Material: peripheral blood. The receptors stem from an elderly woman with active or convalescent COVID-19.

V is TRBV25-1 and J is TRBJ2-1; a possible D gene is TRBD1 (6 bases). Germline V gives CDR1 MGHDK, CDR2 SYGVNS. The V end lost 1 base, the J end lost 1 base, and 8 bases lay between the germline ends. CDR3 length equals 15 residues. In nucleotides, the CDR3 is TGTGCCAGCAGTGAATTCCAGGGGTCCTACAATGAGCAGTTCTTC. As protein: CASSEFQGSYNEQFF.

V gene TRBV10-2 combines with J gene TRBJ1-3, with D hard to call. CDR1 and CDR2 from the germline V gene are WSHSY and SAAADI. Trimming shortened V by 3 bases and J by 2 bases, and 8 bases separated the two germline ends. The CDR3 sequence is 14 residues long. CDR3 amino acids: CASSDEVAGNTIYF. The CDR3 bases are TGCGCCAGCAGTGACGAGGTGGCTGGAAACACCATATATTTT.

This clone was recorded only once. The chain couples TRBV18 to TRBJ2-4, with 7 bases identical to TRBD1. Germline-derived CDR1 and CDR2 are KGHSH and LQKENI. With V trimmed by 4 bases and J by 5 bases, 8 bases remained unmatched. The CDR3 has 15 amino acids. CDR3 protein: CASSLGQAMQNIQYF. The CDR3 DNA is TGTGCCAGCTCACTAGGACAGGCGATGCAAAACATTCAGTACTTC.

The table lists this clone with many counts. This chain uses TRBV5-1 with TRBJ2-7; 13 bases fit TRBD2. Germline V CDR1 and CDR2: SGHRS, YFSETQ. The V and J ends lost 6 bases and 6 bases, in that order; junction bases with no gene match: 12. This CDR3 region has 16 residues. DNA of the CDR3: TGCGCCAGCACCTTAGGCCCACGGACTAGCGGGAGCGAGCAGTACTTC. It yields the protein CASTLGPRTSGSEQYF.

The chain has TRBV28 and TRBJ1-6, with D unclear. The germline CDR1 and CDR2 sequences are MDHEN and SYDVKM. This CDR3 is built from 13 residues. V lost 10 bases and J lost 3, with 10 bases in between. CDR3 in DNA: TGTGCCACCGGACGGGACTATAATTCACCCCTCCACTTT. This encodes CATGRDYNSPLHF.

The chain employs TRBV28 and TRBJ2-5; 7 bases line up with TRBD1. CDR3 length: 16 amino acids. Germline CDR1 reads MDHEN; CDR2 reads SYDVKM. V lost 5 bases, J lost 0 bases, and 9 bases stayed unmatched. The chain's CDR3 is CASSPRGQTYQETQYF. Written as DNA, the CDR3 is TGTGCCAGCAGTCCCCGGGGACAGACCTACCAAGAGACCCAGTACTTC. Looking up the rest from reference TRBV28 and TRBJ2-5 gives the full variable domain: DVKVTQSSRYLVKRTGEKVFLECVQDMDHENMFWYRQDPGLGLRLIYFSYDVKMKEKGDIPEGYSVSREKKERFSLILESASTNQTSMYLCASSPRGQTYQETQYFGPGTRLLVL.

This clone came up a few times. This rearrangement joins TRBV2 to TRBJ1-2; 8 nucleotides match TRBD1. The germline CDR1 and CDR2 sequences are SNHLY and FYNNEI. With V trimmed by 6 bases and J by 4 bases, 7 bases remained unmatched. The CDR3 contains 14 residues. DNA of the CDR3: TGTGCCAGCAGGCAGACAGGGGCCCTCTATGGCTACACCTTC. Protein sequence: CASRQTGALYGYTF.

The rearrangement links TRBV5-1 to TRBJ2-1, with 13 bases identical to TRBD2. This CDR3 is built from 15 residues. The V gene end was trimmed by 4 bases and the J gene end by 9 bases; junction bases not matched to a gene: 7. Germline assignment: CDR1 SGHRS and CDR2 YFSETQ. CDR3: CASSLSLAGGSEQFF. CDR3 nucleotides: TGCGCCAGCAGCCTATCACTAGCGGGAGGGTCTGAGCAGTTCTTC.

This chain uses TRBV19 with TRBJ1-5; a weak D match, TRBD1 (5 bases). The germline CDR1 and CDR2 sequences are LNHDA and SQIVND (reference sequence). Trimming shortened V by 6 bases and J by 4 bases, and 10 bases separated the two germline ends. The CDR3 totals 13 residues. The DNA for the CDR3 is TGTGCCAGTAGGAGACAGACTAATCAGCCCCAGCATTTT. This codes for CASRRQTNQPQHF.

The chain carries TRBV4-1 and TRBJ1-2; 10 bases are shared with TRBD1. V trimming: 4 bases; J trimming: 5 bases; junction bases outside the gene matches: 7. This CDR3 contains 15 residues. Germline loops: CDR1 MGHRA, CDR2 YSYEKL. CDR3 in DNA: TGCGCCAGCAGCCCCGGGACAGGGGAGGTGTATGGCTACACCTTC. Its translation is CASSPGTGEVYGYTF.

The chain joins TRBV4-1 to TRBJ2-7, with D possibly matching TRBD1 (5 bases). V was shortened by 2 bases and J by 0 bases, with 14 bases between the two germline ends. CDR1 is MGHRA and CDR2 is YSYEKL in the germline V gene. CDR3 size: 16 residues. CDR3 residues: CASSQTRALSSYEQYF. In DNA, the CDR3 is TGCGCCAGCAGCCAAACCAGGGCGTTAAGCTCCTACGAGCAGTACTTC.

The chain couples TRBV12-3 or TRBV12-4 to TRBJ2-7, with D maybe TRBD1 (6 bases). The CDR3 is made up of 12 amino acids. The germline V and J ends were trimmed by 7 bases and 6 bases, with 13 bases remaining between them. The CDR3 region has the DNA TGTGCCAGCACCCCGGACAGCGGCGAGCAGTACTTC. Protein product: CASTPDSGEQYF.

This clone was detected a few times. The chain uses TRBV7-2 and TRBJ2-4; 8 bases line up with TRBD1. V shed 5 bases, J shed 5 bases, and the junction held 8 bases outside the gene matches. The V gene's germline CDR1 is SGHTA and CDR2 FQGNSA. The length of the CDR3 is 15 residues. The CDR3 DNA reads TGTGCCAGCAGCGAGCAAGCACAGGGGGAAAACATTCAGTACTTC. It specifies CASSEQAQGENIQYF.

V is TRBV28 and J is TRBJ1-2, with TRBD1 identical over 8 bases. The trim removed 7 bases at V and 3 bases at J, leaving 10 bases unmatched. The CDR3 loop spans 15 amino acids. Germline CDR1 and CDR2: MDHEN and SYDVKM. Written as DNA, the CDR3 is TGTGCCAGCACCCAAGGGACAGGTTTACACTATGGCTACACCTTC. Amino acid sequence: CASTQGTGLHYGYTF.

This chain connects TRBV6-5 to TRBJ2-3; possibly TRBD2 for D (7 bases). Germline V gene data show CDR1 as MNHEY and CDR2 as SVGAGI. The CDR3 loop spans 15 amino acids. With 6 bases removed from V and 1 base from J, the gap between germline ends came to 14 bases. DNA for the CDR3: TGTGCCAGCAGCCCAAGGGGGGGTGGCACAGATACGCAGTATTTT. This encodes CASSPRGGGTDTQYF.

The chain joins TRBV6-2 or TRBV6-3 to TRBJ2-1, with TRBD1 as a possible D gene (6 bases). This CDR3 spans 15 amino acids. Trimming removed 2 bases from V and 6 bases from J, with 14 bases in between. Germline assignment: CDR1 MNHEY and CDR2 SVGEGT. CDR3 DNA: TGTGCCAGCAGTTACGACAGGTCCGGCGGCAATGAGCAGTTCTTC. It specifies CASSYDRSGGNEQFF.

As for this clone: Other DNA variants within this sample encode the same CDR3. This sequence joins TRBV6-5 and TRBJ1-2; a weak D match, TRBD1 (5 bases). CDR1 and CDR2 from the germline V gene are MNHEY and SVGAGI. V lost 4 bases, J lost 5 bases, and 5 bases lay in between. The CDR3 consists of 11 residues. The CDR3 DNA follows: TGTGCCAGCAGTTCAGGGTATGGCTACACCTTC. Translated, it gives CASSSGYGYTF.

On this clone itself: Other DNA sequences of this sample code for an identical CDR3. The chain has TRBV4-3 and TRBJ2-2, with D possibly TRBD1 on 5 matching bases. Germline V gives CDR1 LGHNA, CDR2 YSLEER. This CDR3 is built from 13 residues. The V and J ends lost 0 bases and 8 bases respectively, with 7 bases between them. CDR3 nucleotides: TGCGCCAGCAGCCAAGATGGGGCGGGGGAGCTGTTTTTT. This sequence encodes CASSQDGAGELFF.

The rearrangement uses TRBV18 and TRBJ2-2; 9 nucleotides align to TRBD1. This CDR3 is built from 15 residues. Germline CDR1 reads KGHSH; CDR2 reads LQKENI. After removal of 4 bases from V and 5 bases from J, the junction contained 5 bases not matched to a gene. The CDR3 reads CASSLGQGETGELFF. CDR3 coding DNA: TGTGCCAGCTCACTGGGACAGGGCGAAACCGGGGAGCTGTTTTTT.

The chain links TRBV20-1 to TRBJ1-2, with D uncertain. This CDR3 region has 11 residues. From germline, CDR1 is DFQATT and CDR2 SNEGSKA (reference sequence). CDR3 bases: TGCAGCGTGGGTTGGGCAGATGTACCCACCTTC. This encodes CSVGWADVPTF.

This clone was detected a few times. The chain uses TRBV11-3 and TRBJ2-3, with 8 bases that match TRBD1. CDR1 and CDR2 (germline): SGHNT, YENEEA. This CDR3 has 15 residues. The trim removed 4 bases at V and 3 bases at J, leaving 6 bases unmatched. The CDR3 sequence is CASSSGTGVTDTQYF. In DNA form, the CDR3 reads TGTGCCAGCAGCTCCGGGACAGGCGTTACAGATACGCAGTATTTT.

V and J are TRBV6-1 and TRBJ2-4, with TRBD1 as a possible D gene (5 bases). V was pared by 2 bases and J by 1 base, with 18 bases between. Per the germline V gene, CDR1 is MNHNS and CDR2 is SASEGT. The CDR3 contains 18 residues. CDR3 sequence reads: CASSERGRQGGAKNIQYF. The CDR3 DNA reads TGTGCCAGCAGTGAAAGGGGTCGGCAGGGTGGTGCCAAAAACATTCAGTACTTC.

This chain joins TRBV2 and TRBJ1-1; D not certain. The ends were cut back, 5 bases at V and 3 bases at J, with 13 bases in the middle. The CDR3 loop spans 14 amino acids. Germline values: CDR1 SNHLY, CDR2 FYNNEI. The CDR3 loop is CASSWAARDTEAFF. CDR3 bases: TGTGCCAGCAGTTGGGCGGCGAGGGACACTGAAGCTTTCTTT. Supplemented by reference TRBV2 and TRBJ1-1, the full variable domain reads EPEVTQTPSHQVTQMGQEVILRCVPISNHLYFYWYRQILGQKVEFLVSFYNNEISEKSEIFDDQFSVERPDGSNFTLKIRSTKLEDSAMYFCASSWAARDTEAFFGQGTRLTVV.

This rearrangement joins TRBV28 to TRBJ1-5, with a weak D call TRBD1 (6 bases). V lost 2 bases and J 9 bases, leaving 14 bases between the germline ends. This CDR3 comprises 14 residues. Germline assignment: CDR1 MDHEN and CDR2 SYDVKM. The CDR3 bases are TGTGCCAGCAGTTTACTCCGGGGGGCTCGGCCCCAGCATTTT. This codes for CASSLLRGARPQHF. Supplemented by reference TRBV28 and TRBJ1-5, the full variable domain reads DVKVTQSSRYLVKRTGEKVFLECVQDMDHENMFWYRQDPGLGLRLIYFSYDVKMKEKGDIPEGYSVSREKKERFSLILESASTNQTSMYLCASSLLRGARPQHFGDGTRLSIL.

The chain employs TRBV18 and TRBJ2-5, with unresolved D. Germline assignment: CDR1 KGHSH and CDR2 LQKENI. V gave up 3 bases and J gave up 5 bases, with 7 bases separating them. The CDR3 consists of 12 residues. CDR3 loop: CASSPTKETQYF. For the CDR3, the DNA is TGTGCCAGCTCACCTACAAAGGAGACCCAGTACTTC.

The V call is TRBV11-2, the J call TRBJ1-1; D uncertain. V lost 4 bases and J 0 bases, leaving 9 bases between the germline ends. Germline V gene lookup returns CDR1 SGHAT and CDR2 FQNNGV. The CDR3 loop spans 14 amino acids. Written as DNA, the CDR3 is TGTGCCAGCAGCTCAAGAACAATGAACACTGAAGCTTTCTTT. This sequence encodes CASSSRTMNTEAFF.

The CDR3 protein is CASSLGRGSTDTQYF. The CDR3 DNA sequence: TGTGCCAGCAGCTTAGGACGGGGAAGCACAGATACGCAGTATTTT. This chain uses TRBV5-8 with TRBJ2-3, with D possibly being TRBD2 (5 bases). The CDR3 runs to 15 residues. The ends were cut back, 2 bases at V and 0 bases at J, with 10 bases in the middle. CDR1 and CDR2 from the germline V gene are SGHTS and YDEGEE.

The chain joins TRBV24-1 to TRBJ1-5; 8 positions match TRBD1. The CDR3 contains 14 residues. Unmatched junction bases numbered 4, after V lost 4 bases and J lost 6 bases. Germline V lookup: CDR1 KGHDR, CDR2 SFDVKD. CDR3 residues: CATSDLQGGQPQHF. The CDR3 DNA sequence: TGTGCCACCAGTGACCTACAGGGGGGTCAGCCCCAGCATTTT.

This chain uses TRBV24-1 with TRBJ2-1; 8 nucleotides align to TRBD1. The CDR3 runs to 13 residues. Unmatched junction bases numbered 6, after V lost 7 bases and J lost 8 bases. CDR1 KGHDR and CDR2 SFDVKD come from the germline V gene. The CDR3 nucleotides are TGTGCCACCAGAGAGACAGGGGTGGATGAGCAGTTCTTC. It is translated as CATRETGVDEQFF.

The rearrangement uses TRBV12-3 or TRBV12-4 and TRBJ1-2; 9 bases fit TRBD1. CDR3 length equals 13 residues. V shed 10 bases and J 7 bases; nucleotides not matched to a gene: 10. CDR3 coding DNA: TGTGCCACGTCCGGGACAGGGTGGACTGGCTACACCTTC. Its translation: CATSGTGWTGYTF.

The chain recombines TRBV3-1 (or the pseudogene TRBV3-2) with TRBJ2-1; possible D gene TRBD2, 5 bases. Germline CDR1 reads LGHDT; CDR2 reads YNNKEL (reference sequence). V was cut by 4 bases and J by 9 bases, with 16 bases left in between. The CDR3 is 14 residues long. CDR3 in amino acids: CASSPAPRAPEQFF. Here the CDR3 DNA reads TGTGCCAGCAGCCCAGCCCCGAGGGCCCCTGAGCAGTTCTTC.

This chain links TRBV28 with TRBJ1-2; D remains unclear. Germline V lookup: CDR1 MDHEN, CDR2 SYDVKM. The length of the CDR3 is 12 residues. The germline V and J ends were trimmed by 4 bases and 8 bases, with 11 bases remaining between them. This CDR3 reads CASSSRLIGYTF. The CDR3 DNA sequence: TGTGCCAGCAGTTCCAGGCTGATCGGCTACACCTTC.